The 6 T cell receptor beta chains given below trace back to one sample, sequenced in a study of response to subunit inactivated influenza vaccine. In TCRdb, the RT-PCR reads were re-called with MiXCR into one record per CDR3 protein. The profile shows around 760,000 distinct CDR3 sequences, around 14% of them singletons. The specimen was PBMCs from blood, collected 14 to 15 days before vaccination. These receptor sequences come from a man aged 50-60 years who received an inactivated influenza vaccine.

This clonotype turned up a few times. The rearrangement uses TRBV4-2 and TRBJ2-5, with D maybe TRBD2 (6 bases). The CDR3 covers 18 residues. The V and J ends lost 0 bases and 2 bases respectively, with 19 bases between them. Germline values: CDR1 LGHNA, CDR2 YNFKEQ. The CDR3 here is CASSQDLMGGADQETQYF. In DNA, the CDR3 is TGTGCCAGCAGCCAAGATTTGATGGGCGGGGCGGATCAAGAGACCCAGTACTTC.

The chain couples TRBV7-2 to TRBJ1-2; the D gene is possibly TRBD1 (6 bases). The CDR3 loop spans 15 amino acids. Trimming shortened V by 0 bases and J by 2 bases, and 10 bases separated the two germline ends. The germline CDR1 and CDR2 sequences are SGHTA and FQGNSA. As DNA, the CDR3 is TGTGCCAGCAGCTTAGCAAGGGGGGGAAACTATGGCTACACCTTC. As protein: CASSLARGGNYGYTF.

The chain is built from TRBV7-2 and TRBJ2-7; TRBD1 is a possible D gene (6 bases). CDR1 and CDR2 (germline): SGHTA, FQGNSA. Trimming pared 6 bases from V and 7 bases from J, leaving 10 bases between. This CDR3 is built from 11 residues. The CDR3 sequence: CASRRDREQYF. The CDR3 nucleotides are TGTGCCAGCAGACGAGACAGGGAGCAGTACTTC.

The V gene is TRBV6-2 or TRBV6-3, the J gene TRBJ1-1; D perhaps matches TRBD1 (5 bases). The CDR3 is 15 residues long. CDR1 and CDR2 from the germline V gene are MNHEY and SVGEGT. The germline V and J ends were trimmed by 4 bases and 4 bases, with 16 bases remaining between them. As DNA, the CDR3 is TGTGCCAGCAGTTTCACCGGGGCCCGATTCACTGAAGCTTTCTTT. Its protein is CASSFTGARFTEAFF.

This clonotype was detected a few times. The gene calls are TRBV11-1 and TRBJ2-3; D may be TRBD1 or TRBD2 (5 bases each). The CDR3 consists of 15 residues. Per the germline V gene, CDR1 is SGHAT and CDR2 is FQDESV (reference sequence). Trimming stripped 4 bases from V and 0 bases from J, with 11 bases between. In nucleotides, the CDR3 is TGTGCCAGCAGCTCCCGGGACCGCAGCACAGATACGCAGTATTTT. Its translation: CASSSRDRSTDTQYF.

This clonotype has just a few counts. This chain connects TRBV6-1 to TRBJ2-4, with 10 bases aligning to TRBD1. Germline-derived CDR1 and CDR2 are MNHNS and SASEGT. The V and J ends lost 5 bases and 3 bases, in that order; junction bases with no gene match: 4. The CDR3 consists of 15 residues. Written as DNA, the CDR3 is TGTGCCAGCAGTCAGTGGACAGGGGGCAAAAACATTCAGTACTTC. The encoded protein is CASSQWTGGKNIQYF.